The clone carrying this TCR beta chain was seen many times. TCRdb ran MiXCR on the RT-PCR reads and lists one entry per CDR3 protein. The table lists about 110,000 distinct CDR3 sequences, roughly 37% of them singletons. The sample is drawn from a study of patients and donors after allogeneic stem cell transplantation. This CDR3 has 13 amino acids. Germline lookup yields CDR1 SNHLY and CDR2 FYNNEI. V dropped 9 bases and J dropped 0; count of bases not matched to a gene: 2. The chain employs TRBV2 and TRBJ1-1; 9 positions agree with TRBD1. The TCR comes from a human donor who was either an allogeneic HSCT recipient or a stem cell or donor lymphocyte infusion donor (not recorded which). It is not recorded whose cells these are; they may come from a transplant donor. Sequencing was done on a sample of blood, either unsorted or a sorted T cell fraction (not recorded which). This CDR3 reads CARDRGVNTEAFF. DNA for the CDR3: TGTGCCAGGGACAGGGGTGTGAACACTGAAGCTTTCTTT.